The clone carrying this T cell receptor (beta chain) was recorded many times. The CDR3 totals 20 residues. Germline loops: CDR1 MDHEN, CDR2 SYDVKM. V lost 5 bases, J lost 0 bases, and 16 bases stayed unmatched. This entry comes from a study of response to subunit inactivated influenza vaccine. TCRdb called the RT-PCR reads again in MiXCR, with one record for every CDR3 protein. Here the sample spans more than 450,000 distinct CDR3 sequences, 11% being singletons. These sequences were also reported in another study, on T cells expressing NK-cell markers. That study adds: TCR beta libraries carry UMIs added by 5'RACE template switching. HCMV seropositivity characterized seven of the eight sequenced donors, and seronegativity one. NKG2C+ dominant clonotypes from 6 or 7 donors made up roughly 1.0-7.0% of CD8+ T cells. Uncertainty persisted over the HCMV specificity of expanded NKG2C+ T cell clones.

This TCR was sampled from a man aged 45-65 years who received an inactivated influenza vaccine. The chain is built from TRBV28 and TRBJ2-1; 10 positions agree with TRBD2. The sequenced sample was PBMCs from blood, obtained on the day of vaccination. For the CDR3, the DNA is TGTGCCAGCAGTGGATTAGCGGGAGGCCGTCGATTAAGCTCCTACAATGAGCAGTTCTTC. It yields the protein CASSGLAGGRRLSSYNEQFF.